Each of the 8 T cell receptor beta chains below was sequenced from the same sample in a study of blood T cell repertoires in COVID-19. Produced via immunoSEQ multiplex PCR; TCRdb's table is partial and in-frame only. The sample carries 95,000 to 150,000 clones, over 75% recorded once. The specimen sequenced was peripheral blood. These TCRs come from a man aged 25-40 years with COVID-19, enrolled during active disease.

The chain is built from TRBV5-8 and TRBJ2-5; D unclear. V lost 0 bases and J 1 base, leaving 7 bases between the germline ends. Germline V gives CDR1 SGHTS, CDR2 YDEGEE. This CDR3 has 14 amino acids. The CDR3 protein is CASSLGLLQETQYF. CDR3 coding DNA: TGTGCCAGCAGCTTGGGACTGCTCCAAGAGACCCAGTACTTC.

This rearrangement joins TRBV4-2 to TRBJ1-2; no firm D call. The CDR3 is 12 amino acids. Germline V gene lookup returns CDR1 LGHNA and CDR2 YNFKEQ. V lost 0 bases, J lost 5 bases, and 4 bases lay in between. CDR3 sequence (DNA): TGTGCCAGCAGCCAAGATCTTTATGGCTACACCTTC. Amino acids: CASSQDLYGYTF.

V is TRBV19 and J is TRBJ2-5; weak D call: TRBD2 (6 bases). Trimming shortened V by 6 bases and J by 5 bases, and 13 bases separated the two germline ends. Per the germline V gene, CDR1 is LNHDA and CDR2 is SQIVND (reference sequence). This CDR3 has 13 amino acids. CDR3 in amino acids: CASSHGGVETQYF. The DNA for the CDR3 is TGTGCCAGTAGCCATGGAGGGGTGGAGACCCAGTACTTC. Variable domain in full (rest from reference TRBV19 and TRBJ2-5): DGGITQSPKYLFRKEGQNVTLSCEQNLNHDAMYWYRQDPGQGLRLIYYSQIVNDFQKGDIAEGYSVSREKKESFPLTVTSAQKNPTAFYLCASSHGGVETQYFGPGTRLLVL.

This chain links TRBV7-3 with TRBJ2-7; D perhaps matches TRBD2 (5 bases). The CDR3 is 13 amino acids. The germline V and J ends were trimmed by 4 bases and 6 bases, with 13 bases remaining between them. The germline gives CDR1 SGHTA, CDR2 FQGTGA. The CDR3 loop reads CASSSTEGSEQYF. CDR3 sequence (DNA): TGTGCCAGCAGCTCCACCGAGGGATCCGAGCAGTACTTC.

The chain joins TRBV10-3 to TRBJ1-2; no clear D. CDR3 length: 13 amino acids. Germline values: CDR1 ENHRY, CDR2 SYGVKD. Trimming took off 8 bases at V and 4 bases at J, with 14 bases between the two ends. CDR3 sequence (DNA): TGTGCCATCGGCCCTGGGAGTCCCTATGGCTACACCTTC. Its translation: CAIGPGSPYGYTF.

V gene TRBV10-3 combines with J gene TRBJ2-3; TRBD1 aligns across 9 bases. The CDR3 runs to 16 residues. The ends lost 6 bases at V and 0 bases at J; junction bases unmatched: 7. CDR1 is ENHRY, CDR2 SYGVKD, per germline. The CDR3 region is CAISPGQGPSTDTQYF. The CDR3 DNA sequence: TGTGCCATCAGCCCGGGACAGGGCCCTAGCACAGATACGCAGTATTTT.

The chain links TRBV7-6 to TRBJ2-1; D is possibly TRBD2 (5 bases). CDR1 and CDR2 from the germline V gene are SGHVS and FNYEAQ. V was trimmed by 1 base and J by 9 bases, leaving 7 bases between them. The CDR3 loop spans 12 amino acids. CDR3 DNA sequence: TGTGCCAGCAGCTTAGGGGCGGGTGAGCAGTTCTTC. Its translation is CASSLGAGEQFF.

The chain joins TRBV7-2 to TRBJ1-6, with 8 bases identical to TRBD1. The CDR3 has 16 residues. From germline, CDR1 is SGHTA and CDR2 FQGNSA. V trimming: 5 bases; J trimming: 7 bases; junction bases outside the gene matches: 10. CDR3 nucleotide sequence: TGTGCCAGCAGCCAAACCCAGGGGGCGCACAATTCACCCCTCCACTTT. It is translated as CASSQTQGAHNSPLHF.